Listed below are T cell receptor beta chains from one sample, sequenced in a study of regulatory T cells in long-lasting Graves disease. TCRdb analysed the multiplex PCR reads with MiXCR anew, one entry per CDR3 protein. The sample has 500,000 to 700,000 distinct CDR3 sequences, about 32% seen once. The sample here was peripheral blood mononuclear cells (PBMCs), taken when the disease was refractory, from a patient treated with antithyroid drugs. These receptors originate from a female donor with Graves disease. Each CDR3 is given with its conserved first and last residue. A D gene is named only where the DNA matches it firmly. For some rows the clone size is stated as once, few or many, or as a class when expanded; others skip it.

>15|TRBJ1-1|-|TRBV5-1|-
CASTSGGGANTEAFF
TGCGCCAGCACCTCGGGGGGGGGGGCGAACACTGAAGCTTTCTTT
>12|TRBJ1-1|TRBD1|TRBV12-3/TRBV12-4|many
CASSFGTEGAFF
TGTGCCAGCAGTTTCGGGACAGAAGGAGCTTTCTTT
>15|TRBJ2-5|TRBD2|TRBV19|few
CASSGGLAGGETQYF
TGTGCCAGTAGTGGTGGGCTAGCGGGAGGTGAGACCCAGTACTTC
>18|TRBJ1-5|-|TRBV2|-
CASSESRTASYSNQPQHF
TGTGCCAGCAGTGAATCGAGGACAGCGAGCTATAGCAATCAGCCCCAGCATTTT
>14|TRBJ2-5|-|TRBV12-3/TRBV12-4|many
CASSPSETRETQYF
TGTGCCAGCAGTCCTTCCGAGACAAGAGAGACCCAGTACTTC
>14|TRBJ2-7|TRBD1|TRBV20-1|-
CSALGQLPRYEQYF
TGCAGTGCCCTGGGACAGCTACCTAGGTACGAGCAGTACTTC
>16|TRBJ2-7|TRBD2|TRBV12-3/TRBV12-4|many
CASSSQGGISSYEQYF
TGTGCCAGCAGTTCCCAGGGAGGGATCAGCTCCTACGAGCAGTACTTC
>17|TRBJ2-7|-|TRBV5-1|few
CASSLVTMNGTSYEQYF
TGCGCCAGCAGCTTGGTTACGATGAACGGAACCTCCTACGAGCAGTACTTC
>12|TRBJ2-7|-|TRBV29-1|-
CSVEQGYYEQYF
TGCAGCGTGGAACAGGGCTACTACGAGCAGTACTTC
>15|TRBJ2-7|-|TRBV5-1|-
CAGSLRMVGIGEQYF
TGCGCCGGCAGCCTTCGAATGGTAGGGATCGGCGAGCAGTACTTC
>17|TRBJ2-7|TRBD2|TRBV10-3|-
CAISGSSGLAGNYEQYF
TGTGCCATCAGTGGGTCCTCGGGACTAGCGGGTAACTACGAGCAGTACTTC
>14|TRBJ1-5|TRBD1|TRBV12-3/TRBV12-4|-
CASRGQNSNQPQHF
TGTGCCAGCAGGGGACAGAATAGCAATCAGCCCCAGCATTTT
>12|TRBJ1-2|-|TRBV29-1|-
CSVSTRNYGYTF
TGCAGCGTCTCGACACGTAACTATGGCTACACCTTC